This T cell receptor beta chain stems from a study of cytomegalovirus exposure and HLA in healthy donors. PCR was performed using 60 Vbeta and 13 Jbeta primers. Sequencing was performed with immunoSEQ multiplex PCR; in TCRdb, only in-frame clones are kept and a portion is missing. This sample has over 150,000 clones, with roughly 76% found just once. V shed 4 bases, J shed 6 bases, and the junction held 5 bases outside the gene matches. The germline V gene has CDR1 SGHDT and CDR2 YYEEEE. The CDR3 extends over 13 amino acids. The donors, nominally healthy at sampling, likely had unrecorded immune exposures. This clone was picked up a small number of times.

This sequence originates from a human donor in good health. The J gene is TRBJ1-1, the V gene TRBV5-6, with 8 bases fitting TRBD1. The sequenced sample was PBMCs. This CDR3 reads CASSPDRVAEAFF. The DNA for the CDR3 is TGTGCCAGCAGCCCGGACAGGGTGGCTGAAGCTTTCTTT. Full variable domain (rest looked up from reference TRBV5-6 and TRBJ1-1): DAGVTQSPTHLIKTRGQQVTLRCSPKSGHDTVSWYQQALGQGPQFIFQYYEEEERQRGNFPDRFSGHQFPNYSSELNVNALLLGDSALYLCASSPDRVAEAFFGQGTRLTVV.